Reported below is one T cell receptor beta chain. This sample is drawn from a study of technical replicates of blood from a handful of donors. Sequencing used immunoSEQ multiplex PCR; TCRdb keeps in-frame clones, though not all of them. This table holds some 17,000 clones, around 90% found once. The sample was PBMCs. The receptor comes from a human donor in good health.

This CDR3 reads CASSQGTEGNQPQHF. CDR3 nucleotides: TGCGCCAGCAGCCAGGGGACAGAGGGAAATCAGCCCCAGCATTTT. The chain employs TRBV5-1 and TRBJ1-5, with TRBD1 matching over 7 bases. Germline loops: CDR1 SGHRS, CDR2 YFSETQ. J lost 4 bases, V lost 4 bases, and 8 bases had no gene match. The CDR3 has 15 amino acids.